This T cell receptor beta chain was documented in a study of blood T cells in healthy people across ages. Study-wide findings and caveats: The long-lived group displayed more naive CD4+ cells, plus higher diversity, than the aged donors did.

Germline V gene lookup returns CDR1 SNHLY and CDR2 FYNNEI. V shed 7 bases, J shed 2 bases, and the junction held 7 bases outside the gene matches. This CDR3 has 14 residues. With a J-beta primer mix and a sample-barcoded 5' primer, a second PCR ran about 6 to 11 cycles. TCRdb passed the 5' RACE reads through MiXCR, listing each CDR3 protein once. The table records about 380,000 distinct CDR3 sequences, more than 45% of them present only once. Points on this clonotype: Its antigen is not identified. This sequence may be a read error, since a much larger clone differs from it by one base.

The source of this sequence is a man aged 55 to 70 in good health. The chain has TRBV2 and TRBJ2-7; 8 bases fit TRBD2. What was sequenced was blood. The DNA for the CDR3 is TGTGCCAGCAACTTAAGCGGGGGACCCTACGAGCAGTACTTC. Its translation is CASNLSGGPYEQYF. The entire variable domain, with the rest obtained from reference TRBV2 and TRBJ2-7, is as follows: EPEVTQTPSHQVTQMGQEVILRCVPISNHLYFYWYRQILGQKVEFLVSFYNNEISEKSEIFDDQFSVERPDGSNFTLKIRSTKLEDSAMYFCASNLSGGPYEQYFGPGTRLTVT.